Shown below are 20 T cell receptor beta chains from a single sample sequenced in a study of T cell clonality in common variable immunodeficiency. Points from the study as a whole: Fewer deletions and N-nucleotide insertions were reportedly seen in common variable immunodeficiency TCR beta sequences.

Repertoires were generated with immunoSEQ multiplex PCR, while TCRdb's copy carries only in-frame clones and drops some. The counts give some 42,000 clones, none of them seen only once; 6% is held by the top ten. Which antigens these TCRs recognize remains unknown. Source material: peripheral blood mononuclear cells. The source is a human donor with common variable immunodeficiency.

On this clone itself: The CDR3 end falls 3 residues outside the read, so it is completed with the germline J gene. The rearrangement links TRBV19 to TRBJ1-2; TRBD1 might be the D (5 bases). Trimming took 7 bases from V and 1 from J, leaving 10 bases between them. The CDR3 has 13 residues. Per germline, CDR1 LNHDA and CDR2 SQIVND (reference sequence). Incomplete CDR3 DNA: TGTGCCAGTACATCAGGGTTTAACTATGGC. It codes for CASTSGFNYG. In full, the CDR3 is CASTSGFNYGYTF.

This clone appeared many times. The read gets to within 3 residues of the CDR3 end, and the germline J gene fills in the rest. The rearrangement uses TRBV20-1 and TRBJ2-1; 11 nucleotides agree with TRBD1. Germline CDR1 is DFQATT and CDR2 is SNEGSKA (reference sequence). The V and J ends lost 6 bases and 7 bases, in that order; junction bases with no gene match: 8. This CDR3 has 14 residues. CDR3 DNA, as far as it was read: TGCAGTGCCCCGGGACAGGGGGAAGGGAATGAG. It codes for CSAPGQGEGNE. The whole CDR3 sequence reads CSAPGQGEGNEQFF.

This clone was detected a few times. The read ends 3 residues before the CDR3 terminus; that terminus is restored from the germline J gene. This chain links TRBV19 with TRBJ1-5, with TRBD1 as a possible D gene (6 bases). The ends were cut back, 0 bases at V and 7 bases at J, with 16 bases in the middle. CDR1 and CDR2 (germline): LNHDA, SQIVND (reference sequence). The CDR3 runs to 16 residues. CDR3 in amino acids: CASSIDWGAGGQPQHF. The sequenced CDR3 bases are TGTGCCAGTAGTATAGATTGGGGGGCCGGGGGGCAGCCC.

This clone was recorded many times. The read comes to an end 3 residues before the CDR3 does, leaving the germline J gene to fill in the end. The rearrangement links TRBV30 to TRBJ1-1; D is possibly TRBD1 (6 bases). Deletions cut 3 bases from V and 6 bases from J, with 11 bases between. This CDR3 contains 12 residues. Germline CDR1 GTSNPN, CDR2 SVGIG (reference sequence). The CDR3 bases that were read are TGTGCCTGGAGCCTAGGGGGACCTGAA. This translates into CAWSLGGPE. The full CDR3 sequence reads CAWSLGGPEAFF. Supplemented by reference TRBV30 and TRBJ1-1, the full variable domain reads SQTIHQWPATLVQPVGSPLSLECTVEGTSNPNLYWYRQAAGRGLQLLFYSVGIGQISSEVPQNLSASRPQDRQFILSSKKLLLSDSGFYLCAWSLGGPEAFFGQGTRLTVV.

To note about this clone: The read terminates 3 residues before the CDR3 end, so the remaining end is supplied by the germline J gene. This specimen includes other DNA sequences encoding the same CDR3. The rearrangement links TRBV18 to TRBJ1-5; 7 bases are a match to TRBD1. Germline V gene lookup returns CDR1 KGHSH and CDR2 LQKENI. The CDR3 has 13 residues. V trimming: 3 bases; J trimming: 5 bases; junction bases outside the gene matches: 1. The DNA read from the CDR3 is TGTGCCAGCTCACCTGACAGGGATCAGCCC. Translation gives CASSPDRDQP. The whole CDR3 is CASSPDRDQPQHF.

This clone turned up a few times. CDR3 in amino acids: CASSIAPGTNTEAFF. Incomplete CDR3 DNA: TGTGCCAGTAGTATAGCACCAGGGACTAACACTGAA. The J gene is TRBJ1-1, the V gene TRBV19; possibly TRBD1 for D (5 bases). The read terminates 3 residues ahead of where the CDR3 ends, so the germline J gene completes it. Trimming cost V 1 base and J 2 bases, with 11 bases left between them. The germline CDR1 and CDR2 sequences are LNHDA and SQIVND (reference sequence). There are 15 residues in the CDR3.

Of note for this clone: The read is 3 residues too short to cover the CDR3 end, so that end is filled in from the germline J gene. The rearrangement links TRBV7-2 to TRBJ2-7, with D possibly TRBD2 on 6 matching bases. The CDR3 contains 15 residues. Germline values: CDR1 SGHTA, CDR2 FQGNSA. V lost 5 bases to trimming and J lost 5 bases, with 19 bases between them. CDR3 DNA, as far as it was read: TGTGCCAGCAGCGTCTATAGAGGCGGGAACGACGAG. It encodes CASSVYRGGNDE. In full, the CDR3 reads CASSVYRGGNDEQYF.

This clone came up many times. With the read ending 3 residues before the CDR3 end, the germline J gene is used to fill in that end. The V and J genes are TRBV7-6 and TRBJ2-2; the D gene is possibly TRBD1 (6 bases). The CDR3 totals 14 residues. Deletions cut 7 bases from V and 6 bases from J, with 15 bases between. Germline CDR1 is SGHVS and CDR2 is FNYEAQ. The chain's CDR3 is CASTDTGSSGELFF. CDR3 DNA (partial): TGTGCCAGCACCGATACAGGGTCGTCCGGGGAG.

A remark on this clone: The read ends 3 residues before the CDR3 terminus; that terminus is restored from the germline J gene. The chain employs TRBV29-1 and TRBJ2-3; TRBD2 might be the D (6 bases). CDR1 is SQVTM, CDR2 ANQGSEA, per germline. The CDR3 has 13 residues. V gave up 6 bases and J gave up 1 base, with 11 bases separating them. The DNA read from the CDR3 is TGCAGCGTCTTCAGCGGGCGCACAGATACG. Its protein product is CSVFSGRTDT. In full, the CDR3 reads CSVFSGRTDTQYF.

This clone came up many times. The read is 3 residues too short to cover the CDR3 end, so that end is filled in from the germline J gene. The chain employs TRBV27 and TRBJ1-6; possibly TRBD1 for D (5 bases). CDR1 is MNHEY, CDR2 SMNVEV, per germline (reference sequence). The CDR3 loop spans 14 amino acids. Between the trimmed V and J ends, which lost 6 bases and 8 bases, there was a span of 14 bases. The DNA read from the CDR3 is TGTGCCAGCAGCTGGGGACTGTTCGATTCACCC. Its protein is CASSWGLFDSP. The CDR3, in full, reads CASSWGLFDSPLHF.

There are a few counts of this clone. The read terminates 3 residues before the CDR3 end, so the remaining end is supplied by the germline J gene. The chain carries TRBV6-2 or TRBV6-3 and TRBJ2-5, with 9 positions matching TRBD2. Germline assignment: CDR1 MNHEY and CDR2 SVGEGT. The CDR3 loop spans 15 amino acids. V was clipped by 6 bases and J by 7 bases; unmatched bases: 12. CDR3 residues: CASRAMTSGSTTQYF. The covered CDR3 bases are TGTGCCAGCAGGGCCATGACTAGCGGTTCAACGACC.

This clone has just a few counts. The read comes to an end 3 residues before the CDR3 does, leaving the germline J gene to fill in the end. This chain connects TRBV10-2 to TRBJ2-3; TRBD2 matches at 8 bases. The CDR3 extends over 18 amino acids. Germline V gene sequence: CDR1 WSHSY, CDR2 SAAADI. J was trimmed by 2 bases and V by 1 base; bases with no gene match: 11. Incomplete CDR3 DNA: TGCGCCAGCAGTGAGTGGCGCGGGGCGGGGGGTACCACAGATACG. Encoded protein: CASSEWRGAGGTTDT. The whole CDR3 is CASSEWRGAGGTTDTQYF.

In its sample, this clone was seen a few times. The junction shows a germline mismatch at one end, possibly a read error. The read finishes 3 residues shy of the CDR3 end, and the germline J gene is used to complete it. The chain is built from TRBV20-1 and TRBJ2-7; 9 positions agree with TRBD1. From germline, CDR1 is DFQATT and CDR2 SNEGSKA (reference sequence). The CDR3 totals 17 residues. CDR3 sequence: CSARGGQGIGGGYEQYF. CDR3 DNA (partial): TGCAGTGCCAGAGGGGGACAGGGTATTGGTGGCGGCTACGAG.

This clone was observed at least ten times. CDR3 residues: CSARLLLTGQGIEAGELFF. The sequenced CDR3 bases are TGCAGTGCTAGACTTCTTTTAACGGGACAGGGGATCGAAGCCGGGGAG. The chain recombines TRBV20-1 with TRBJ2-2, with TRBD1 matching 10 bases. The read terminates 3 residues before the CDR3 end, so the remaining end is supplied by the germline J gene. The ends lost 2 bases at V and 6 bases at J; junction bases unmatched: 18. This CDR3 spans 19 amino acids. The V gene's germline CDR1 is DFQATT and CDR2 SNEGSKA (reference sequence).

This clone came up a few times. The CDR3 end lies 3 residues beyond the end of the read and is filled in from the germline J gene. The genes are TRBV7-2 and TRBJ2-7; possibly TRBD1 for D (6 bases). Germline CDR1 and CDR2: SGHTA and FQGNSA. This CDR3 is 13 amino acids long. Trimming cost V 1 base and J 3 bases, with 7 bases left between them. Incomplete CDR3 DNA: TGTGCCAGCAGCTTAGGGGGGCTCTACGAG. This translates into CASSLGGLYE. The full CDR3 protein is CASSLGGLYEQYF. The variable domain in full, with the rest retrieved from reference TRBV7-2 and TRBJ2-7, is GAGVSQSPSNKVTEKGKDVELRCDPISGHTALYWYRQSLGQGLEFLIYFQGNSAPDKSGLPSDRFSAERTGGSVSTLTIQRTQQEDSAVYLCASSLGGLYEQYFGPGTRLTVT.

This clone was picked up many times. The DNA ends 3 residues before the CDR3 does, and the rest of the CDR3 is filled in from the germline J gene. The chain joins TRBV20-1 to TRBJ1-5, with D unclear. CDR3 size: 13 residues. Germline V gene data show CDR1 as DFQATT and CDR2 as SNEGSKA (reference sequence). Trimming stripped 6 bases from V and 5 bases from J, with 14 bases between. The CDR3 DNA, read in part, is TGCAGTGCCCTTCGGGGTCGGGATCAGCCC. This translates into CSALRGRDQP. The entire CDR3 protein reads CSALRGRDQPQHF.

This clone occurred many times. The observed sequence ends 3 residues before the CDR3 terminus, with the missing tail filled in from the germline J gene. This chain connects TRBV20-1 to TRBJ2-1; 8 bases agree with TRBD2. The CDR3 totals 15 residues. V was clipped by 3 bases and J by 4 bases; unmatched bases: 8. The germline V gene encodes CDR1 DFQATT and CDR2 SNEGSKA (reference sequence). The CDR3 loop is CSASRQLAVYNEQFF. The covered CDR3 bases are TGCAGTGCTAGTCGGCAACTAGCGGTATACAATGAG.

This clone was recorded many times. The sequenced fragment ends 3 residues before the CDR3 boundary, so the rest is inferred from the germline J gene. This chain joins TRBV6-1 and TRBJ2-2; 15 bases line up with TRBD2. Per germline, CDR1 MNHNS and CDR2 SASEGT. Trimming cost V 5 bases and J 4 bases; bases outside gene matches: 8. The CDR3 contains 18 residues. CDR3 DNA, as far as it was read: TGTGCCAGCAGTCAAGGGACTAGCGGGGGGAAGGCCACCGGGGAG. Amino acids: CASSQGTSGGKATGE. The full CDR3 protein reads CASSQGTSGGKATGELFF.

This clone was counted between two and nine times. The CDR3 end lies 3 residues beyond the end of the read and is filled in from the germline J gene. The rearrangement joins TRBV20-1 to TRBJ2-7; possible D gene TRBD1, 6 bases. The germline gives CDR1 DFQATT, CDR2 SNEGSKA (reference sequence). The CDR3 extends over 12 amino acids. V was trimmed by 6 bases and J by 6 bases, leaving 15 bases between them. CDR3 DNA (partial): TGCAGTGCGAGCACAGGGTTGAGCGAG. Encoded protein: CSASTGLSE. The complete CDR3 protein is CSASTGLSEQYF.

A remark on this clone: The sequenced fragment ends 3 residues before the CDR3 boundary, so the rest is inferred from the germline J gene. This sequence joins TRBV19 and TRBJ1-4, with TRBD1 matching 9 bases. Trimming removed 6 bases from V and 0 bases from J; junction bases left unmatched: 8. Per the germline V gene, CDR1 is LNHDA and CDR2 is SQIVND (reference sequence). The CDR3 consists of 17 residues. CDR3 protein: CASSRDRAQTTNEKLFF. The sequenced part of the CDR3 DNA is TGTGCCAGTAGCCGGGACAGGGCACAAACAACTAATGAAAAA.